This T cell receptor beta chain was captured by sequencing in a study of a mutant IDH1 vaccine in newly diagnosed glioma. Germline V CDR1 and CDR2: LGHNA, YNFKEQ. Trimming stripped 1 base from V and 0 bases from J, with 12 bases between. This CDR3 comprises 17 residues. The table came from immunoSEQ multiplex PCR; TCRdb's copy has only in-frame clones and leaves some out. The sample lists about 21,000 clones; around 85% were seen once. The time point is: baseline, week 1 (first vaccination visit). Specified treatment: pre-vaccination baseline after standard-of-care therapy. The TCR comes from a middle-aged man with glioma. Specimen: PBMCs, collected from a glioma patient treated with radiotherapy, temozolomide or both. V usage is TRBV4-2 and J usage is TRBJ2-2; D is unclear. The DNA for the CDR3 is TGTGCCAGCAGCCAAGGGGATTGGAGCCCGAACACCGGGGAGCTGTTTTTT. Amino acid sequence: CASSQGDWSPNTGELFF.